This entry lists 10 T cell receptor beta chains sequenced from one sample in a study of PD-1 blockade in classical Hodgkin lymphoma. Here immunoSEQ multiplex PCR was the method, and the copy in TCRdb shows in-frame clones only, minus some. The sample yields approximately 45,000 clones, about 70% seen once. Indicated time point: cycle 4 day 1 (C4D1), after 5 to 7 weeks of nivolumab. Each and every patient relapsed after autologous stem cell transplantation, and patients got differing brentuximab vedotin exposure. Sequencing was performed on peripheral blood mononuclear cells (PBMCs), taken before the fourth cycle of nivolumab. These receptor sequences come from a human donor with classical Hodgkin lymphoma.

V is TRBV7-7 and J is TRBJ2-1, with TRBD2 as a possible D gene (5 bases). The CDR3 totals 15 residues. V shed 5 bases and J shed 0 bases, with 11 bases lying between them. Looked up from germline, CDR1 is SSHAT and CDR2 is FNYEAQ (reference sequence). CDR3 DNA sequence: TGTGCCAGCAGCCCCAGTGGGAGCTCCTACAATGAGCAGTTCTTC. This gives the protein CASSPSGSSYNEQFF.

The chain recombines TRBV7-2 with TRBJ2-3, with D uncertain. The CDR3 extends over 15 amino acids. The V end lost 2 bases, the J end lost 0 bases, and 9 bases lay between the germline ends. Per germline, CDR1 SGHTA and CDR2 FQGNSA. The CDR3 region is CASSLNGLSTDTQYF. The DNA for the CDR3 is TGTGCCAGCAGCTTAAACGGCCTGAGCACAGATACGCAGTATTTT.

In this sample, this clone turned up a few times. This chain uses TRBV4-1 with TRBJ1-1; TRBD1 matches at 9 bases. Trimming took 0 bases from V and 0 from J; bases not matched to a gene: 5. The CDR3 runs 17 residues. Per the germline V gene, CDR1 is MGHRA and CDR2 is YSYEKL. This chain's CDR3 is CASSQDPTGGMNTEAFF. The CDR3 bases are TGCGCCAGCAGCCAAGATCCCACAGGGGGCATGAACACTGAAGCTTTCTTT.

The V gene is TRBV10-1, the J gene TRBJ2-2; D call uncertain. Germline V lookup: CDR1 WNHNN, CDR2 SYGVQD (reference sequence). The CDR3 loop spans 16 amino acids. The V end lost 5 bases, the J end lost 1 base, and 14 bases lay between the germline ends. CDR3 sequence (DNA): TGCGCCAGCAGTCTTCGTATAGTGATGAACACCGGGGAGCTGTTTTTT. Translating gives CASSLRIVMNTGELFF.

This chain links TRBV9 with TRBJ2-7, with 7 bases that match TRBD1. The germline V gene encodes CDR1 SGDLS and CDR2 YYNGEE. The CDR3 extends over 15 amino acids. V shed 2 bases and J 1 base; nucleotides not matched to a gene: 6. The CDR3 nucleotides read TGTGCCAGCAGCGTGGAGGCAGGGGGTTCCTACGAGCAGTACTTC. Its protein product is CASSVEAGGSYEQYF.

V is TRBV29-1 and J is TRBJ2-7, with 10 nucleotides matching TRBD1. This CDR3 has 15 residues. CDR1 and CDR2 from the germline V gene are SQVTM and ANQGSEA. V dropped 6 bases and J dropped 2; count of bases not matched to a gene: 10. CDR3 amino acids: CSVGGGTGVPYEQYF. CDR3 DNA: TGCAGCGTCGGTGGCGGGACAGGGGTCCCCTACGAGCAGTACTTC.

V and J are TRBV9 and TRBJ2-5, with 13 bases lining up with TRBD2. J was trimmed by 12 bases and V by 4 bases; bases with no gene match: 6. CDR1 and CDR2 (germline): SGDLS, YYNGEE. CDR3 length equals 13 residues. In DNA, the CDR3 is TGTGCCAGCAGCACGACTAGCGGGGGGATCAAGTACTTC. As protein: CASSTTSGGIKYF. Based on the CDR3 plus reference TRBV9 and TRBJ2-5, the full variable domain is DSGVTQTPKHLITATGQRVTLRCSPRSGDLSVYWYQQSLDQGLQFLIQYYNGEERAKGNILERFSAQQFPDLHSELNLSSLELGDSALYFCASSTTSGGIKYFGPGTRLLVL.

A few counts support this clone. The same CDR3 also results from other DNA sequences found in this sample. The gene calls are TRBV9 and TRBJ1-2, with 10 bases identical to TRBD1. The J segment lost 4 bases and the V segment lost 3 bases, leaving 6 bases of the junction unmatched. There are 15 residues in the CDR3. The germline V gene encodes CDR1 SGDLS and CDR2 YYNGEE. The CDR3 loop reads CASSAGDRGGYGYTF. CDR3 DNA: TGTGCCAGCAGCGCTGGGGACAGGGGAGGCTATGGCTACACCTTC.

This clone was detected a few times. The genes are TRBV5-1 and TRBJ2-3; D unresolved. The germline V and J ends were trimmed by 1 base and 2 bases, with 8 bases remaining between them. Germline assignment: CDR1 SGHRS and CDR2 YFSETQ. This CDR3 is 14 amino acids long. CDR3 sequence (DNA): TGCGCCAGCAGCTTGCCGTCTCACACAGATACGCAGTATTTT. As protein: CASSLPSHTDTQYF.

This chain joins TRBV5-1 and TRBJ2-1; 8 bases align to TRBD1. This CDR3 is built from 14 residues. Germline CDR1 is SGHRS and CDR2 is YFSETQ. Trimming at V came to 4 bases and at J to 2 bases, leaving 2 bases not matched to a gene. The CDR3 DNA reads TGCGCCAGCAGCGCGGGACAGGCCTACAATGAGCAGTTCTTC. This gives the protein CASSAGQAYNEQFF.